The 18 T cell receptor beta chains presented below share a single source sample, sequenced in a study of T cells after somatic rescue of genetic block. Here immunoSEQ multiplex PCR was the method, and the copy in TCRdb shows in-frame clones only, minus some. The sample has 80,000 to 100,000 clones; over 80% are singletons. Sequenced: peripheral blood mononuclear cells (PBMCs). The receptor set was obtained from a young woman.

The chain employs TRBV5-4 and TRBJ1-5; unclear D gene. Looked up from germline, CDR1 is SGHNT and CDR2 is YYREEE (reference sequence). This CDR3 region has 13 residues. V was pared by 0 bases and J by 9 bases, with 10 bases between. This CDR3 reads CASSLAGSAPQHF. The DNA of the CDR3 is TGTGCCAGCAGCTTGGCGGGGTCAGCGCCCCAGCATTTT.

The chain employs TRBV10-3 and TRBJ2-7, with TRBD2 matching over 14 bases. The J segment lost 4 bases and the V segment lost 10 bases, leaving 18 bases of the junction unmatched. Germline lookup yields CDR1 ENHRY and CDR2 SYGVKD. The CDR3 contains 18 residues. The CDR3: CATNGGQGTSGSLYEQYF. The DNA for the CDR3 is TGTGCCACCAATGGAGGACAGGGGACTAGCGGGAGTTTGTACGAGCAGTACTTC.

V and J are TRBV2 and TRBJ2-2, with D perhaps TRBD1 (6 bases). Trimming stripped 4 bases from V and 4 bases from J, with 13 bases between. The CDR3 extends over 15 amino acids. CDR1 and CDR2 from the germline V gene are SNHLY and FYNNEI. CDR3 residues: CASSAETGRTGELFF. CDR3 coding DNA: TGTGCCAGCAGTGCCGAGACAGGCCGCACCGGGGAGCTGTTTTTT.

The V and J genes are TRBV29-1 and TRBJ2-3; D perhaps matches TRBD1 (5 bases). V shed 3 bases and J shed 0 bases, with 10 bases lying between them. The CDR3 sequence is 14 residues long. Germline V CDR1 and CDR2: SQVTM, ANQGSEA. CDR3: CSVDQGVSTDTQYF. The DNA for the CDR3 is TGCAGCGTTGACCAAGGGGTTAGCACAGATACGCAGTATTTT.

This chain joins TRBV10-2 and TRBJ1-2; TRBD1 aligns across 11 bases. Germline V lookup: CDR1 WSHSY, CDR2 SAAADI. CDR3 length equals 14 residues. V lost 3 bases and J lost 4; bases outside the gene matches: 1. For the CDR3, the DNA is TGCGCCAGCAGTGACGGGACAGGGGGCTATGGCTACACCTTC. Translation gives CASSDGTGGYGYTF.

The chain uses TRBV6-1 and TRBJ2-7; D is ambiguous. CDR1 is MNHNS and CDR2 is SASEGT in the germline V gene. The CDR3 is 10 amino acids. The V end lost 4 bases, the J end lost 5 bases, and 3 bases lay between the germline ends. CDR3 sequence reads: CASSGNEQYF. Here the CDR3 DNA reads TGTGCCAGCAGTGGAAACGAGCAGTACTTC.

The chain uses TRBV28 and TRBJ2-7; D could derive from TRBD1 or TRBD2 (5 bases each). Between the trimmed V and J ends, which lost 2 bases and 4 bases, there was a span of 9 bases. The germline CDR1 and CDR2 sequences are MDHEN and SYDVKM. CDR3 length equals 13 residues. The CDR3 DNA reads as TGTGCCAGCAGTTTAGGGACGGGATACGAGCAGTACTTC. Residues: CASSLGTGYEQYF.

This chain uses TRBV27 with TRBJ1-4; TRBD1 aligns across 7 bases. Germline V lookup: CDR1 MNHEY, CDR2 SMNVEV (reference sequence). With 5 bases clipped from V and 3 bases from J, the junction kept 12 bases outside the gene matches. The CDR3 runs to 17 residues. CDR3 protein: CASSDGPTGVANEKLFF. The CDR3 DNA reads TGTGCCAGCAGTGATGGCCCCACAGGGGTTGCTAATGAAAAACTGTTTTTT.

This clone was recorded only once. The genes are TRBV7-2 and TRBJ2-2; perhaps TRBD2 as D (5 bases). The CDR3 length is 15 residues. Looked up from germline, CDR1 is SGHTA and CDR2 is FQGNSA. Trimming took off 4 bases at V and 6 bases at J, with 15 bases between the two ends. The CDR3 DNA reads TGTGCCAGCAGCTCAAGGTCGGGGTGGGCCGGGGAGCTGTTTTTT. It specifies CASSSRSGWAGELFF.

The chain uses TRBV29-1 and TRBJ2-2, with 8 bases that match TRBD1. Per the germline V gene, CDR1 is SQVTM and CDR2 is ANQGSEA. The CDR3 has 15 amino acids. Trimming took 2 bases from V and 5 from J; bases not matched to a gene: 7. The CDR3 nucleotides are TGCAGCGTTGAACTCGGACACAGGGGGACCGGGGAGCTGTTTTTT. Translated, it gives CSVELGHRGTGELFF.

J is TRBJ2-1 and V is TRBV11-3; 10 bases align to TRBD2. This CDR3 comprises 14 residues. The germline CDR1 and CDR2 sequences are SGHNT and YENEEA. Trimming took 5 bases from V and 6 from J; bases not matched to a gene: 4. CDR3 bases: TGTGCCAGCAGCCCTAGCGGGAGTGGCAATGAGCAGTTCTTC. Translating gives CASSPSGSGNEQFF.

The chain recombines TRBV28 with TRBJ1-5; 8 nucleotides agree with TRBD1. Germline-derived CDR1 and CDR2 are MDHEN and SYDVKM. The CDR3 runs to 15 residues. V was clipped by 5 bases and J by 6 bases; unmatched bases: 9. The CDR3 reads CASSPPGGAGQPQHF. The CDR3 region has the DNA TGTGCCAGCAGTCCCCCAGGGGGCGCGGGTCAGCCCCAGCATTTT.

The chain has TRBV18 and TRBJ2-7; unclear D gene. This CDR3 is 15 amino acids long. The germline V gene has CDR1 KGHSH and CDR2 LQKENI. Trimming stripped 3 bases from V and 0 bases from J, with 12 bases between. CDR3 bases: TGTGCCAGCTCACCCTCCATCCTCAGCTCCTACGAGCAGTACTTC. It codes for CASSPSILSSYEQYF.

The chain carries TRBV5-1 and TRBJ2-5, with D perhaps given as TRBD1 or TRBD2 (5 bases each). The better agreement between TRBJ2-7 and the DNA end casts doubt on the J call. The CDR3 is 14 amino acids. Germline V gene data show CDR1 as SGHRS and CDR2 as YFSETQ. The CDR3 nucleotides are TGCGCCAGCAGCCCCGAGGGACGCAACTACGAGCAGTACTTC. Translated, it gives CASSPEGRNYEQYF.

This clone was found once. This chain connects TRBV4-1 to TRBJ2-1; 9 bases fit TRBD2. Unmatched junction bases numbered 17, after V lost 0 bases and J lost 14 bases. The CDR3 sequence is 17 residues long. CDR1 is MGHRA and CDR2 is YSYEKL in the germline V gene. The CDR3 nucleotides are TGCGCCAGCAGCCAAGAGTCGGTAGCGGGAGTCTTATCTGTGGAGTTCTTC. This gives the protein CASSQESVAGVLSVEFF.

The chain recombines TRBV5-6 with TRBJ1-1; 7 nucleotides agree with TRBD1. The CDR3 is 15 amino acids. Germline-derived CDR1 and CDR2 are SGHDT and YYEEEE. Trimming at V came to 1 base and at J to 2 bases, leaving 5 bases not matched to a gene. The CDR3 reads CASSLSRQGNTEAFF. The DNA of the CDR3 is TGTGCCAGCAGCTTGTCTCGACAGGGAAACACTGAAGCTTTCTTT.

The chain joins TRBV5-1 to TRBJ2-3; weak D call: TRBD2 (6 bases). V lost 6 bases, J lost 4 bases, and 18 bases lay in between. The germline V gene encodes CDR1 SGHRS and CDR2 YFSETQ. This CDR3 contains 15 residues. CDR3 protein: CASTPWQRAADTQYF. The CDR3 DNA is TGCGCCAGCACCCCGTGGCAGCGGGCCGCAGATACGCAGTATTTT. The full variable domain, in which reference TRBV5-1 and TRBJ2-3 provide the parts outside the CDR3, is KAGVTQTPRYLIKTRGQQVTLSCSPISGHRSVSWYQQTPGQGLQFLFEYFSETQRNKGNFPGRFSGRQFSNSRSEMNVSTLELGDSALYLCASTPWQRAADTQYFGPGTRLTVL.

The CDR3 coding sequence is TGTGCCAGCAGTTACTCCCGGGACACCTCTGGAAACACCATATATTTT. Its translation is CASSYSRDTSGNTIYF. The V gene is TRBV6-5, the J gene TRBJ1-3; tentatively, D is TRBD1 (6 bases). V lost 0 bases, J lost 0 bases, and 9 bases lay in between. Per germline, CDR1 MNHEY and CDR2 SVGAGI. The CDR3 totals 16 residues.